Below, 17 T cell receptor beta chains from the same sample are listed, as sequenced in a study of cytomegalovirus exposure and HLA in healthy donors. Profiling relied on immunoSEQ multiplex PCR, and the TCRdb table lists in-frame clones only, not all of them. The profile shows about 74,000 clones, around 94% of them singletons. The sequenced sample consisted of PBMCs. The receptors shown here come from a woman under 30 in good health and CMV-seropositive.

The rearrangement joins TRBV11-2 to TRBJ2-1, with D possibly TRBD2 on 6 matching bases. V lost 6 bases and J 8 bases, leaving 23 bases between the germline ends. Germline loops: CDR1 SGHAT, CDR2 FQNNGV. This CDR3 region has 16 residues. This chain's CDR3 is CASRSIAGTAGHEQFF. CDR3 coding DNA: TGTGCCAGCAGGTCAATAGCCGGAACCGCGGGGCATGAGCAGTTCTTC.

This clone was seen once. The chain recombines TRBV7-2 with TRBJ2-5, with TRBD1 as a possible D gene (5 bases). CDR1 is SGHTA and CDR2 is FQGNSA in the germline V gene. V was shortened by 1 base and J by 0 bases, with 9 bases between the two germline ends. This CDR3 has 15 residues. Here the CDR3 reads CASSLGGRDQETQYF. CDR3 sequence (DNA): TGTGCCAGCAGCTTAGGTGGCAGGGACCAAGAGACCCAGTACTTC. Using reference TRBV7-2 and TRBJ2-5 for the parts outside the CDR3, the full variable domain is GAGVSQSPSNKVTEKGKDVELRCDPISGHTALYWYRQSLGQGLEFLIYFQGNSAPDKSGLPSDRFSAERTGGSVSTLTIQRTQQEDSAVYLCASSLGGRDQETQYFGPGTRLLVL.

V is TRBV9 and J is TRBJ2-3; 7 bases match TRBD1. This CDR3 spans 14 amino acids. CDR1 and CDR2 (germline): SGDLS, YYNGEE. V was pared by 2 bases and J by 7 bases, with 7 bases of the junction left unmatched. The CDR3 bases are TGTGCCAGCAGCGTCGCGACAGGGACAAATACGCAGTATTTT. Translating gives CASSVATGTNTQYF.

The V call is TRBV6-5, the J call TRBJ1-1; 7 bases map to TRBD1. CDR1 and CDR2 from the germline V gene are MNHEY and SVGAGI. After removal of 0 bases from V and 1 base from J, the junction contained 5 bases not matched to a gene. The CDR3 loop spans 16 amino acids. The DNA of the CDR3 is TGTGCCAGCAGTTACTCGATTCAGGGGGAGAACACTGAAGCTTTCTTT. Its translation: CASSYSIQGENTEAFF.

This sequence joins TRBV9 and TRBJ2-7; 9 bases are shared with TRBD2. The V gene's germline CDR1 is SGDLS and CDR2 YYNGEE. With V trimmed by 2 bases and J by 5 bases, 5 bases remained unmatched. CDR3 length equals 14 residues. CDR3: CASSVAGGVHEQYF. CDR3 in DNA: TGTGCCAGCAGCGTTGCGGGGGGGGTCCACGAGCAGTACTTC.

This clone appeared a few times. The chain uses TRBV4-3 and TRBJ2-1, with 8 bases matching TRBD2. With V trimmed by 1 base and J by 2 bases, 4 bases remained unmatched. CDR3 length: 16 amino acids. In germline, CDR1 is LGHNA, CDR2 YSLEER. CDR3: CASSQVSGGAYNEQFF. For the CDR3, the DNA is TGCGCCAGCAGCCAAGTTTCGGGGGGGGCCTACAATGAGCAGTTCTTC.

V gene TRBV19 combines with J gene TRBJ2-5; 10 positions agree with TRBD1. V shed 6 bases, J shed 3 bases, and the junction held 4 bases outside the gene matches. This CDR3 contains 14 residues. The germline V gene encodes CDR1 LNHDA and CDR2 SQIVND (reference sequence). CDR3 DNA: TGTGCCAGTAGCGACAGGGGGCTCGAAGAGACCCAGTACTTC. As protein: CASSDRGLEETQYF.

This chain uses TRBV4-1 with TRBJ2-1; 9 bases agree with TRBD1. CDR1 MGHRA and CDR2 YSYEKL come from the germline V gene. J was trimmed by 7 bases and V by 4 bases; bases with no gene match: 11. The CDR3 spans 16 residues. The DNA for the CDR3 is TGCGCCAGCAGCCCTACCCCTAGACAGGGGGGGAATGAGCAGTTCTTC. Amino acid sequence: CASSPTPRQGGNEQFF.

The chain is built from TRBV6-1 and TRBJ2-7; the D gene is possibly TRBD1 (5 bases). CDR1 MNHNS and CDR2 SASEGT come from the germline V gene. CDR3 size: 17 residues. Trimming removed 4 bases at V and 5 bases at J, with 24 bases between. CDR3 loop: CASSANPAQGRGNEQYF. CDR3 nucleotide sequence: TGTGCCAGCAGTGCAAATCCTGCCCAGGGTAGGGGAAACGAGCAGTACTTC.

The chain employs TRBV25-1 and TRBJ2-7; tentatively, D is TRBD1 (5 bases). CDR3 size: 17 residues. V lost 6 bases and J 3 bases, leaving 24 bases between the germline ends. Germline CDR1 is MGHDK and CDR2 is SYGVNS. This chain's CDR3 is CASSPRAGPGLNYEQYF. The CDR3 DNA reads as TGTGCCAGCAGCCCCAGGGCAGGCCCCGGTCTAAACTACGAGCAGTACTTC.

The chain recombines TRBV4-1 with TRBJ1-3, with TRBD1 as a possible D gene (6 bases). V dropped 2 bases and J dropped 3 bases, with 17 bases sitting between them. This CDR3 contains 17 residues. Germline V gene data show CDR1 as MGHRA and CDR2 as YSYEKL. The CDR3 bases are TGCGCCAGCAGCCAACCCCAAAGGGGCAGGGGTGGAAACACCATATATTTT. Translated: CASSQPQRGRGGNTIYF.

For the CDR3, the DNA is TGTGCCAGCAGCATCCTAGCCCGGACAGGTTCCGAGCAGTACTTC. This sequence encodes CASSILARTGSEQYF. The chain recombines TRBV14 with TRBJ2-7, with TRBD1 matching 7 bases. The V and J ends lost 5 bases and 6 bases, in that order; junction bases with no gene match: 13. This CDR3 spans 15 amino acids. The germline V gene encodes CDR1 SGHDN and CDR2 FVKESK.

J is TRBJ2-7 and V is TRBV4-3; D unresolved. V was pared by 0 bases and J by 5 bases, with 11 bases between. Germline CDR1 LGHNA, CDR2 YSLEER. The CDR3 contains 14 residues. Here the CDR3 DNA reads TGCGCCAGCAGCCAAGACCCCCTTCGGGACGAGCAGTACTTC. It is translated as CASSQDPLRDEQYF.

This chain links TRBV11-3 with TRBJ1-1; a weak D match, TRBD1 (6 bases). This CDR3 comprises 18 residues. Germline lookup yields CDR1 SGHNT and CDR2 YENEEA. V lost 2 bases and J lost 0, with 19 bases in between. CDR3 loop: CASSLSNRGGVMNTEAFF. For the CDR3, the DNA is TGTGCCAGCAGCTTATCGAATCGAGGGGGAGTCATGAACACTGAAGCTTTCTTT.

The CDR3 DNA sequence: TGTGCTGGAGAAGGCTACGAGCAGTACTTC. Its translation is CAGEGYEQYF. The V call is TRBV12-5, the J call TRBJ2-7; D remains unclear. Trimming removed 11 bases at V and 3 bases at J, with 8 bases between. Germline CDR1 and CDR2: LGHNT and FRNRAP. The CDR3 spans 10 residues. Variable domain in full (rest from reference TRBV12-5 and TRBJ2-7): DARVTQTPRHKVTEMGQEVTMRCQPILGHNTVFWYRQTMMQGLELLAYFRNRAPLDDSGMPKDRFSAEMPDATLATLKIQPSEPRDSAVYFCAGEGYEQYFGPGTRLTVT.

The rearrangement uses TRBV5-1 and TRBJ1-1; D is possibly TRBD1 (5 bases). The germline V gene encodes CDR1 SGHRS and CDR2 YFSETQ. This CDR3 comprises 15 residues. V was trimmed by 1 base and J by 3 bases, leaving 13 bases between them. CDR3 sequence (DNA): TGCGCCAGCAGCTTGAGGGGCCCCGGAGACACTGAAGCTTTCTTT. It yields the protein CASSLRGPGDTEAFF.

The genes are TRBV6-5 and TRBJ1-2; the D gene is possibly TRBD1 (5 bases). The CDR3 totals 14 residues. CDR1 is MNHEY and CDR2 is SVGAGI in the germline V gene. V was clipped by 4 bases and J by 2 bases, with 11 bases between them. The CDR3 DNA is TGTGCCAGCAGTTCGGGACTTCCAAACTATGGCTACACCTTC. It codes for CASSSGLPNYGYTF.